A selection of T cell receptor beta chains follows, all from one sample in a study of radiotherapy plus CTLA-4 blockade in lung cancer. Some clones are missing from TCRdb's copy, which holds only in-frame ones; the method was immunoSEQ multiplex PCR. The table shows around 42,000 clones, with 63% occurring only once. The starting material was peripheral blood, obtained from a patient treated with radiotherapy plus ipilimumab. The receptors were sampled from a human donor with non-small cell lung cancer who had a partial response to radiotherapy plus ipilimumab. Both conserved end residues are part of each CDR3.

V gene	J gene	CDR3 protein
TRBV7-8	TRBJ1-5	CASSDMGTGNQPQHF
TRBV19	TRBJ2-3	CASSMTGQGADTQYF
TRBV6-1	TRBJ2-3	CASATRTRGPATQYF
TRBV5-8	NA	CASSLAGGGRFEQYF
TRBV2	TRBJ2-7	CASSVPPRRDASYEQYF
TRBV19	TRBJ1-2	CASSIQDNNYGYTF
TRBV9	TRBJ2-3	CASSVVSEDTQYF
TRBV5-1	TRBJ2-7	CASSPRGGGQRYEQYF
TRBV5-4	TRBJ2-2	CALSTPRANTGELFF
TRBV5-4	TRBJ2-5	CASSPGTHQETQYF
TRBV13	TRBJ2-1	CASSLGGSGRAYNEQFF
TRBV7-7	TRBJ1-3	CASSCNEAGNTIYF
TRBV9	TRBJ2-3	CASSLTGVRDTQYF
TRBV19	TRBJ2-2	CASSTWRDSSTGELFF
TRBV7-2	TRBJ2-1	CASSLQRGGAGGEQFF
TRBV6-1	TRBJ2-3	CASSPGLAGTDTQYF
TRBV11-3	TRBJ2-7	CASSLLAGNIPYEQYF
TRBV6-5	TRBJ2-7	CASRQNRDRTEQYF
TRBV2	TRBJ2-5	CASSGQGAPPQETQYF
TRBV27	TRBJ1-2	CASSYDRDSYGYTF
TRBV2	TRBJ2-5	CASNLGASWETQYF
TRBV5-4	TRBJ2-3	CASSPTGGDGTDTQYF